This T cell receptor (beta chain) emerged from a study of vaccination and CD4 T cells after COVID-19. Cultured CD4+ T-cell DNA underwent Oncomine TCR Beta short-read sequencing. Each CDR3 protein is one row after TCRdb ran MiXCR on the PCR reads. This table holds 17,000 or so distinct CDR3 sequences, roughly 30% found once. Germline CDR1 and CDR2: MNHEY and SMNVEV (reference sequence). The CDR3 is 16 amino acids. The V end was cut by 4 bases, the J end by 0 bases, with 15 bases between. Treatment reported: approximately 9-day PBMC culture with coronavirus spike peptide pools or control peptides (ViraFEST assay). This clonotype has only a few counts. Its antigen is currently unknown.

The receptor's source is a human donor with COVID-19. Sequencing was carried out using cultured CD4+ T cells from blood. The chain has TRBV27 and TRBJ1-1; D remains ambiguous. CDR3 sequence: CASSSESRSLNTEAFF. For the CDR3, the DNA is TGTGCCAGCAGTTCGGAGTCCCGGAGCTTGAACACTGAAGCTTTCTTT.